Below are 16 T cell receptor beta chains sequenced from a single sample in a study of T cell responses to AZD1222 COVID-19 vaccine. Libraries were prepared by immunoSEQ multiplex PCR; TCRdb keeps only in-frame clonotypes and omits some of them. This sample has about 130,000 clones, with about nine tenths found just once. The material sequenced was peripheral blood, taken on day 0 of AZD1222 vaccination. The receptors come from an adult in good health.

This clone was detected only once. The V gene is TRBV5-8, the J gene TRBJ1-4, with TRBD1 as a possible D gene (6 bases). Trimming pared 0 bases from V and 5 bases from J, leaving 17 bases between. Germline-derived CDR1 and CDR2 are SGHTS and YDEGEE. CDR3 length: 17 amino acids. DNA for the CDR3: TGTGCCAGCAGCTTGGGCAGGGGAGCGATGGGGAATGAAAAACTGTTTTTT. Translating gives CASSLGRGAMGNEKLFF.

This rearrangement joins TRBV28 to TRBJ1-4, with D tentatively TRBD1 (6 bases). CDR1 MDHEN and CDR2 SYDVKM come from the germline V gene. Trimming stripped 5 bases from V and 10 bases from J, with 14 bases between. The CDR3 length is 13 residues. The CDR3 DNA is TGTGCCAGCAGTACCGCAGGGGATCGAAAACTGTTTTTT. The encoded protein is CASSTAGDRKLFF.

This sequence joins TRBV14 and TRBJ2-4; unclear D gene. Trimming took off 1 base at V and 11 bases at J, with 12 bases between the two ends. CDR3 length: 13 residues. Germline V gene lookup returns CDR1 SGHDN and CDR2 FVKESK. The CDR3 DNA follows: TGTGCCAGCAGCCAAGGGATCAGTCGAGTTCAGTACTTC. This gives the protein CASSQGISRVQYF.

DNA of the CDR3: TGTGCCAGCAGTTCCCCTCGGGGTGATGGCTACACCTTC. This sequence encodes CASSSPRGDGYTF. V and J are TRBV28 and TRBJ1-2; D gene unclear. This CDR3 contains 13 residues. The V end lost 4 bases, the J end lost 6 bases, and 12 bases lay between the germline ends. Looked up from germline, CDR1 is MDHEN and CDR2 is SYDVKM.

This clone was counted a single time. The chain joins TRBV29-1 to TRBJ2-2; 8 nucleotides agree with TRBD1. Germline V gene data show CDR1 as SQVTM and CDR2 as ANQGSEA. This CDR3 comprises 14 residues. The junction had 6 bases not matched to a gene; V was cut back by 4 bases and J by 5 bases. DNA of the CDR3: TGCAGCGTTGTTCCGGACAGGGTAACCGGGGAGCTGTTTTTT. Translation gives CSVVPDRVTGELFF.

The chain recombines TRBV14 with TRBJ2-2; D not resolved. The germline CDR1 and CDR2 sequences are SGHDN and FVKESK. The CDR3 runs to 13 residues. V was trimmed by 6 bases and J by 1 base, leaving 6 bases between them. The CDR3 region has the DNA TGTGCCAGCAGTCCAGAGAACACCGGGGAGCTGTTTTTT. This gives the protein CASSPENTGELFF.

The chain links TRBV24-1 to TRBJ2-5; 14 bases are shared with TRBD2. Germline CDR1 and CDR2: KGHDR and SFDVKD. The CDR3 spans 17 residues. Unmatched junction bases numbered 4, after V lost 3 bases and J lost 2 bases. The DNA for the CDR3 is TGTGCCACCAGTGATCGGGGACTAGCGGGGGAGCAAGAGACCCAGTACTTC. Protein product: CATSDRGLAGEQETQYF.

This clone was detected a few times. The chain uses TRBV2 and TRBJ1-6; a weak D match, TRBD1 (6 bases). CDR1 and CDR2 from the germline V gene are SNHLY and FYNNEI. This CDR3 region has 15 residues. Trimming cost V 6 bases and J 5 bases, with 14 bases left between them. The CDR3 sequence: CASRKDSGDNSPLHF. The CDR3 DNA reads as TGTGCCAGCAGGAAGGATTCAGGGGATAATTCACCCCTCCACTTT.

CDR3 DNA sequence: TGTGCCAGCAGGCCGAGAGGGGACAGTCCCCACGAGCAGTACTTC. Amino acids: CASRPRGDSPHEQYF. The gene calls are TRBV3-1 (or the pseudogene TRBV3-2) and TRBJ2-7; 7 nucleotides line up with TRBD1. V lost 6 bases, J lost 5 bases, and 13 bases stayed unmatched. CDR1 and CDR2 (germline): LGHDT, YNNKEL (reference sequence). The CDR3 consists of 15 residues.

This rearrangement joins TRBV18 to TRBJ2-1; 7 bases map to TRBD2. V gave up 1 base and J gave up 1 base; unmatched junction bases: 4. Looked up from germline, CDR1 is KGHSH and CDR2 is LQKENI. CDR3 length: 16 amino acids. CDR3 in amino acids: CASSPQGGRSYNEQFF. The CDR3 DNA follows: TGTGCCAGCTCACCACAGGGAGGGCGATCCTACAATGAGCAGTTCTTC.

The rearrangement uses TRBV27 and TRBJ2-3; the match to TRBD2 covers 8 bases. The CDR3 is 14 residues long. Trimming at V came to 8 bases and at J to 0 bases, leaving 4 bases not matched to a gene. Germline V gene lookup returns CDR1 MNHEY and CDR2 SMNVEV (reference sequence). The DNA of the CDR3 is TGTGCCAGCTCCGGGGGGGCTAGCACAGATACGCAGTATTTT. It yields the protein CASSGGASTDTQYF.

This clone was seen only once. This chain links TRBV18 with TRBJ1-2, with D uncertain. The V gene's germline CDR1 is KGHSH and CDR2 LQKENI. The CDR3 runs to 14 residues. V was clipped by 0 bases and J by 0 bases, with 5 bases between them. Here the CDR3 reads CASSPPSANYGYTF. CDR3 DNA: TGTGCCAGCTCACCACCGTCTGCTAACTATGGCTACACCTTC.

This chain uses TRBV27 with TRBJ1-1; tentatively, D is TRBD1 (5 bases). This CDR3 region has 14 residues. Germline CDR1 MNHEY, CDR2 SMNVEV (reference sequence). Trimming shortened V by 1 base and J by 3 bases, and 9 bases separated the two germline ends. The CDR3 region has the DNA TGTGCCAGCAGTTTATACAGGACCTACACTGAAGCTTTCTTT. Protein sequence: CASSLYRTYTEAFF.

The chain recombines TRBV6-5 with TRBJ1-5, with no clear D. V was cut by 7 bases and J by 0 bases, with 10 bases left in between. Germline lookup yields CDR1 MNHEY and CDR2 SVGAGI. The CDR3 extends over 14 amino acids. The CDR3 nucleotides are TGTGCCAGCAAACCCGACACTAGCAATCAGCCCCAGCATTTT. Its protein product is CASKPDTSNQPQHF.

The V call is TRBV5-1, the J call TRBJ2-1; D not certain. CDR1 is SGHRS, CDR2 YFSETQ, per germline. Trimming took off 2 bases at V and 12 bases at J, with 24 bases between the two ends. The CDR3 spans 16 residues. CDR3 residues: CASSLEPGRSTVGQFF. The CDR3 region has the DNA TGCGCCAGCAGCTTAGAGCCAGGAAGGTCAACGGTAGGGCAGTTCTTC. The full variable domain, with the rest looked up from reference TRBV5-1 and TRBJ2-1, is KAGVTQTPRYLIKTRGQQVTLSCSPISGHRSVSWYQQTPGQGLQFLFEYFSETQRNKGNFPGRFSGRQFSNSRSEMNVSTLELGDSALYLCASSLEPGRSTVGQFFGPGTRLTVL.

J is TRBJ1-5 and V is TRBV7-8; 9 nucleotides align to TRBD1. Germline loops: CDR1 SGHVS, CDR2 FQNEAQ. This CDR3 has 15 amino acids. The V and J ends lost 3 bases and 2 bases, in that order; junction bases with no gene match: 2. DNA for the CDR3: TGTGCCAGCAGCTTGTGGGACAGGGGCAATCAGCCCCAGCATTTT. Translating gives CASSLWDRGNQPQHF.